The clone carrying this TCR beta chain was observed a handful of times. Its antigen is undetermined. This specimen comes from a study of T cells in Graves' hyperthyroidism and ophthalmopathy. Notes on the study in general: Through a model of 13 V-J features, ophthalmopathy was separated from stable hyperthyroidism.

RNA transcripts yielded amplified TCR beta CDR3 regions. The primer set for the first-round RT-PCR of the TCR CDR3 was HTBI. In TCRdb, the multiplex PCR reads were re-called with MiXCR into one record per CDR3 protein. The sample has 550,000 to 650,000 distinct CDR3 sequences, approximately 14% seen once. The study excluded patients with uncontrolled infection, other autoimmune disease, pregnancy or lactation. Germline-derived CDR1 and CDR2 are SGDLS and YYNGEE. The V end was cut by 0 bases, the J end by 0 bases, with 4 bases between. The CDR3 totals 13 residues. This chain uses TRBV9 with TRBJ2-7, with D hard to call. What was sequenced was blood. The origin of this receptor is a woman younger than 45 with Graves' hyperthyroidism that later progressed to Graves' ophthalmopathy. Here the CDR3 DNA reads TGTGCCAGCAGCGTAGCCGGCTCCTACGAGCAGTACTTC. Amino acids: CASSVAGSYEQYF.